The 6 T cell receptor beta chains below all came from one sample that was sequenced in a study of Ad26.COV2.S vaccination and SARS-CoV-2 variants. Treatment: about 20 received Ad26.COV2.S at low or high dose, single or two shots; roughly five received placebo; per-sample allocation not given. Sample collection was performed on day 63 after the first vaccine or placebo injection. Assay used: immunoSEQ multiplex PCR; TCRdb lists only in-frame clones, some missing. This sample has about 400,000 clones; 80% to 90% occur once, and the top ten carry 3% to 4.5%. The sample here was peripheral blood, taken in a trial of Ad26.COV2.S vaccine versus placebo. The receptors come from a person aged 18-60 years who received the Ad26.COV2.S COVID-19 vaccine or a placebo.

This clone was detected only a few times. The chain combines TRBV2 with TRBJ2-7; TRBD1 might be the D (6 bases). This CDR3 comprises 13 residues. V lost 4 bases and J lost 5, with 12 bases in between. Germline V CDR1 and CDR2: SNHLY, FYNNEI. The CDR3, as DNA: TGTGCCAGCAGTGGCCTAAGGGGGAACGAGCAGTACTTC. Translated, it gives CASSGLRGNEQYF.

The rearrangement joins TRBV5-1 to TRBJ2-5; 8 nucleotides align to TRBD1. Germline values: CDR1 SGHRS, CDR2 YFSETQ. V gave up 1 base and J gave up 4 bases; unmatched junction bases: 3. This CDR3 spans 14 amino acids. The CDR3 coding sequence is TGCGCCAGCAGCTTGCAGGGGGCGAGAGAGACCCAGTACTTC. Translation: CASSLQGARETQYF.

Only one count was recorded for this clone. CDR3 residues: CASSDSGGLYGYTF. The CDR3 region has the DNA TGTGCCTCAAGTGATTCAGGGGGACTCTATGGCTACACCTTC. The V and J genes are TRBV6-4 and TRBJ1-2; 7 nucleotides align to TRBD1. This CDR3 has 14 amino acids. Trimming at V came to 11 bases and at J to 4 bases, leaving 13 bases not matched to a gene. Germline loops: CDR1 MRHNA, CDR2 SNTAGT.

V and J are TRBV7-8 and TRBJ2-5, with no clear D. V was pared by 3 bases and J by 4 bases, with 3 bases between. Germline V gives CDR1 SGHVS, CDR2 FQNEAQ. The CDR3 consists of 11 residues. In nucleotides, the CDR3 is TGTGCCAGCAGCTTTCGAGAGACCCAGTACTTC. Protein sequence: CASSFRETQYF.

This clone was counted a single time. The CDR3: CASSPLAGKSSYEQYF. The CDR3 DNA reads as TGTGCCAGCAGCCCCCTTGCGGGTAAGAGCTCCTACGAGCAGTACTTC. The chain joins TRBV5-6 to TRBJ2-7; possibly TRBD2 for D (5 bases). The germline V gene has CDR1 SGHDT and CDR2 YYEEEE. Trimming removed 4 bases from V and 0 bases from J, with 17 bases in between. This CDR3 comprises 16 residues.

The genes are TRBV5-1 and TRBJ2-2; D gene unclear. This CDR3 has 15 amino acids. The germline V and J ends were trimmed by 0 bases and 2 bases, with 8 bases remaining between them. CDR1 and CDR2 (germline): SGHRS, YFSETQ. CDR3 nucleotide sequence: TGCGCCAGCAGCTTGGGACTCTCCAACACCGGGGAGCTGTTTTTT. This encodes CASSLGLSNTGELFF.